The next 8 T cell receptor beta chains were all read from a single sample in a study of blood T cell repertoires in COVID-19. Method: immunoSEQ multiplex PCR; TCRdb's copy keeps in-frame clones and lacks some. The sample holds about 190,000 clones, 88% seen once. The sequenced sample consisted of peripheral blood. The source is a man in his 70s with active or convalescent COVID-19.

This clone was picked up a small number of times. The V gene is TRBV11-2, the J gene TRBJ2-7; D is possibly TRBD1 (5 bases). Trimming removed 1 base from V and 0 bases from J, with 22 bases in between. This CDR3 comprises 19 residues. Germline V gene lookup returns CDR1 SGHAT and CDR2 FQNNGV. The CDR3 region is CASSLGGKGVHPSSYEQYF. The CDR3 coding sequence is TGTGCCAGCAGCTTAGGTGGGAAAGGGGTCCACCCGAGCTCCTACGAGCAGTACTTC.

The V call is TRBV20-1, the J call TRBJ2-7; D call uncertain. V was clipped by 1 base and J by 7 bases, with 8 bases between them. Germline V gives CDR1 DFQATT, CDR2 SNEGSKA (reference sequence). This CDR3 region has 11 residues. The CDR3 here is CSARGFREQYF. For the CDR3, the DNA is TGCAGTGCTAGAGGGTTCCGGGAGCAGTACTTC.

The chain joins TRBV2 to TRBJ2-7; 8 nucleotides align to TRBD1. V trimming: 7 bases; J trimming: 1 base; junction bases outside the gene matches: 9. The CDR3 covers 15 residues. Looked up from germline, CDR1 is SNHLY and CDR2 is FYNNEI. CDR3 in amino acids: CASTWTGIISYEQYF. The CDR3 nucleotides are TGTGCCAGCACTTGGACAGGGATCATTTCCTACGAGCAGTACTTC.

The chain is built from TRBV27 and TRBJ1-2, with TRBD1 as a possible D gene (6 bases). CDR3 length: 13 amino acids. The germline V and J ends were trimmed by 6 bases and 7 bases, with 15 bases remaining between them. Germline V gene lookup returns CDR1 MNHEY and CDR2 SMNVEV (reference sequence). CDR3 DNA: TGTGCCAGCAGGGGAACAGGGCTCAGTGGCTACACCTTC. Translation gives CASRGTGLSGYTF.

This clone was seen only once. The chain is built from TRBV30 and TRBJ2-7, with D possibly matching TRBD2 (6 bases). The V gene's germline CDR1 is GTSNPN and CDR2 SVGIG (reference sequence). The length of the CDR3 is 15 residues. V lost 2 bases and J 3 bases, leaving 17 bases between the germline ends. CDR3 sequence reads: CAWSRGSSERYEQYF. The CDR3 nucleotides are TGTGCCTGGAGTCGAGGGTCTAGCGAGCGCTACGAGCAGTACTTC.

The chain combines TRBV5-4 with TRBJ2-3, with D unresolved. Trimming removed 4 bases at V and 2 bases at J, with 5 bases between. Germline V lookup: CDR1 SGHNT, CDR2 YYREEE (reference sequence). There are 12 residues in the CDR3. CDR3: CASSAYTDTQYF. CDR3 DNA: TGTGCCAGCAGCGCGTACACAGATACGCAGTATTTT.

V and J are TRBV5-1 and TRBJ2-1; 7 nucleotides align to TRBD2. V was pared by 4 bases and J by 5 bases, with 9 bases of the junction left unmatched. Germline loops: CDR1 SGHRS, CDR2 YFSETQ. This CDR3 is built from 15 residues. Here the CDR3 DNA reads TGCGCCAGCAGCCGTCCCCTAGCGGCCAACAATGAGCAGTTCTTC. Translation gives CASSRPLAANNEQFF.

The CDR3 DNA follows: TGTGCCAGCAGTTTATCGAACAGGGTAGGGACCCAGTACTTC. Amino acid sequence: CASSLSNRVGTQYF. The chain carries TRBV27 and TRBJ2-5, with D perhaps matching TRBD1 (6 bases). Germline V gene sequence: CDR1 MNHEY, CDR2 SMNVEV (reference sequence). The CDR3 is 14 residues long. Trimming left V 0 bases short and J 7 bases short, with 12 bases between.